The sequence of this TCR beta chain was determined in a study of blood T cell repertoires in COVID-19. Study-level background: Whether acute or convalescent, the COVID-19 samples came from the United States, Italy and Spain. PBMCs, B-cell-depleted T cells, or T cells were the source of the cDNA or gDNA that made up the material.

Here immunoSEQ multiplex PCR was the method, and the copy in TCRdb shows in-frame clones only, minus some. This table has around 190,000 clones, over 80% appearing once. Looked up from germline, CDR1 is SGHTA and CDR2 is FQGNSA. The CDR3 is made up of 14 amino acids. V lost 2 bases and J lost 5; bases outside the gene matches: 5. Sequenced material: peripheral blood. The source of this sequence is a woman between 65 and 79 years old with COVID-19, enrolled during active disease. The rearrangement uses TRBV7-2 and TRBJ2-7, with 8 bases identical to TRBD2. CDR3 nucleotide sequence: TGTGCCAGCAGCTTACCGGGAGGGCGGAACGAGCAGTACTTC. This gives the protein CASSLPGGRNEQYF.